This T cell receptor (beta chain) is drawn from a study of identical twins. Study results and limitations: The more abundant beta clonotypes in cord blood had fewer insertions, and memory repertoires did not show this.

This CDR3 has 15 amino acids. The ends lost 4 bases at V and 9 bases at J; junction bases unmatched: 7. Germline loops: CDR1 LGHDT, CDR2 YNNKEL (reference sequence). This clonotype was detected only a few times. Its antigen is not identified. A universal primer site was incorporated via template switching, and the cDNA contained unique molecular identifiers. TCRdb reanalysed the 5' RACE reads using MiXCR and keeps one entry per CDR3 protein. The sample consists of hundreds of thousands of distinct CDR3 sequences, around 6.1% of them appearing once. The sample was naive T cells sorted from blood. The source of this sequence is a man in his late teens or twenties in good health. The rearrangement joins TRBV3-1 to TRBJ1-6, with 9 nucleotides matching TRBD1. CDR3 in amino acids: CASSPWDRDRSPLHF. DNA for the CDR3: TGTGCCAGCAGCCCGTGGGACAGGGACCGTTCACCCCTCCACTTT.